The clone carrying this TCR beta chain appeared many times. The antigen is unknown. RNA transcripts yielded amplified TCR beta CDR3 regions. An initial round of RT-PCR targeting the TCR CDR3 relied on the HTBI primer set. TCRdb fed the multiplex PCR reads into MiXCR, producing one record per CDR3 protein. The table records a few hundred thousand distinct CDR3 sequences, around 15% of them present only once. The data stem from a study of T cells in Graves' hyperthyroidism and ophthalmopathy. Per the germline V gene, CDR1 is SEHNR and CDR2 is FQNEAQ (reference sequence). V dropped 5 bases and J dropped 6 bases, with 10 bases sitting between them. This CDR3 comprises 13 residues. Points from the study as a whole: A model of 13 V-J features distinguished ophthalmopathy from stable hyperthyroidism.

A patient was excluded if there was uncontrolled infection, other autoimmune disease, pregnancy or lactation. The sequencing sample was made of blood. This receptor was taken from a woman in her fifties or sixties with Graves' hyperthyroidism that later progressed to Graves' ophthalmopathy. The chain joins TRBV7-9 to TRBJ2-2; D might be TRBD2 (6 bases). CDR3 residues: CASSEGGAGELFF. For the CDR3, the DNA is TGTGCCAGCAGCGAAGGCGGGGCCGGGGAGCTGTTTTTT.